One sample yielded the 15 T cell receptor beta chains listed below, sequenced in a study of T-cell reconstitution after alpha-beta-depleted transplantation in children. A library of TCRbeta sequences, prepared with unique molecular identifiers, was generated. TCRdb itself ran the PCR reads through MiXCR, one entry per CDR3 protein. There are 600,000 to 800,000 distinct CDR3 sequences in the sample; 13% occur only once, and roughly 0.84% lies in the top ten. The input for sequencing was PBMCs, taken before TCRalphabeta/CD19-depleted stem cell transplant. These receptors were obtained from a girl under 10 years old with congenital amegakaryocytic thrombocytopenia, due to receive a stem cell transplant.

CDR3 nucleotides: TGTGCCAGCAGCTTGAATTTCGGAGGAAACACCGGGGAGCTGTTTTTT. Translation: CASSLNFGGNTGELFF. V and J are TRBV5-6 and TRBJ2-2, with a possible D match to TRBD2 (5 bases). CDR3 length equals 16 residues. V lost 1 base, J lost 2 bases, and 12 bases lay in between. Looked up from germline, CDR1 is SGHDT and CDR2 is YYEEEE.

The table lists this clonotype with a few counts. The V gene is TRBV29-1, the J gene TRBJ2-7; 13 bases fit TRBD2. CDR3 length: 14 amino acids. The V gene's germline CDR1 is SQVTM and CDR2 ANQGSEA. V shed 4 bases and J 5 bases; nucleotides not matched to a gene: 5. As DNA, the CDR3 is TGCAGCGTTGGGGGACTAGCGGGAAGGAACGAGCAGTACTTC. Its protein is CSVGGLAGRNEQYF.

This clonotype was seen repeatedly, ten times or more. V is TRBV3-1 and J is TRBJ1-3; D ambiguous. The CDR3 runs 13 residues. Germline values: CDR1 LGHDT, CDR2 YNNKEL (reference sequence). V was clipped by 4 bases and J by 6 bases, with 10 bases between them. CDR3 coding DNA: TGTGCCAGCAGCCCCTCGGGTCTAAACACCATATATTTT. This codes for CASSPSGLNTIYF.

The table lists this clonotype with a few counts. The chain uses TRBV20-1 and TRBJ2-1, with D perhaps TRBD2 (6 bases). V was clipped by 3 bases and J by 5 bases, with 17 bases between them. The CDR3 length is 15 residues. Germline CDR1 and CDR2: DFQATT and SNEGSKA (reference sequence). The CDR3 DNA follows: TGCAGTGCTAGTCTAATAGCGGACCCTAACAATGAGCAGTTCTTC. Protein sequence: CSASLIADPNNEQFF.

V usage is TRBV5-1 and J usage is TRBJ2-7, with TRBD1 as a possible D gene (6 bases). With 4 bases removed from V and 5 bases from J, the gap between germline ends came to 16 bases. Germline V gene lookup returns CDR1 SGHRS and CDR2 YFSETQ. The CDR3 has 14 residues. CDR3 sequence reads: CASSVRDNRDEQYF. The CDR3 DNA reads as TGCGCCAGCAGCGTCCGGGACAATCGGGACGAGCAGTACTTC.

The sample holds one count of this clonotype. Sequence at one end of the junction differs from germline and may be a read error. The chain is built from TRBV12-3 or TRBV12-4 and TRBJ1-2; weak D call: TRBD1 (5 bases). This CDR3 spans 12 amino acids. DNA for the CDR3: TGTGCCAGCAGTCTGGGACTTTATGGCTACCCCTTC. Protein: CASSLGLYGYPF.

This clonotype showed up just a few times. This chain connects TRBV29-1 to TRBJ2-7; D is ambiguous. The V gene lost 0 bases and the J gene lost 4 bases, with 7 bases spanning the gap. Germline V gene lookup returns CDR1 SQVTM and CDR2 ANQGSEA. The CDR3 runs to 12 residues. The CDR3, as DNA: TGCAGCGTTGAAGATCTGAGGTACGAGCAGTACTTC. Amino acid sequence: CSVEDLRYEQYF.

This clonotype has ten or more counts. The V call is TRBV20-1, the J call TRBJ1-4, with 7 bases that match TRBD1. CDR3 size: 15 residues. Germline trimming cut 1 base from V and 8 bases from J; bases unmatched to any gene: 10. The germline CDR1 and CDR2 sequences are DFQATT and SNEGSKA (reference sequence). The CDR3 here is CSARVIYRGREKLFF. Here the CDR3 DNA reads TGCAGTGCTAGAGTAATTTACAGGGGAAGAGAAAAACTGTTTTTT.

The rearrangement links TRBV5-1 to TRBJ2-1; 8 nucleotides agree with TRBD2. V gave up 5 bases and J gave up 7 bases; unmatched junction bases: 11. The V gene's germline CDR1 is SGHRS and CDR2 YFSETQ. The CDR3 loop spans 15 amino acids. CDR3 bases: TGCGCCAGCAGTCTCGCCGGGACTAGATCGAATGAGCAGTTCTTC. This sequence encodes CASSLAGTRSNEQFF.

This clonotype was detected a few times. This rearrangement joins TRBV11-2 to TRBJ2-4; the match to TRBD1 covers 8 bases. Germline CDR1 SGHAT, CDR2 FQNNGV. The CDR3 is 15 residues long. V lost 5 bases, J lost 6 bases, and 9 bases stayed unmatched. CDR3 sequence (DNA): TGTGCCAGCAGCCCAAAGACCAGGGGGCGAAACATTCAGTACTTC. It translates to CASSPKTRGRNIQYF.

This clonotype showed up many times. The chain has TRBV7-2 and TRBJ2-1; 8 bases are shared with TRBD2. The J segment lost 6 bases and the V segment lost 0 bases, leaving 7 bases of the junction unmatched. Germline-derived CDR1 and CDR2 are SGHTA and FQGNSA. The CDR3 spans 16 residues. The CDR3 sequence is CASSLAGREALNEQFF. DNA for the CDR3: TGTGCCAGCAGCTTAGCGGGGCGGGAGGCCCTCAATGAGCAGTTCTTC.

The chain carries TRBV20-1 and TRBJ2-1, with D perhaps matching TRBD2 (6 bases). The CDR3 sequence is 14 residues long. Trimming stripped 1 base from V and 5 bases from J, with 12 bases between. CDR1 DFQATT and CDR2 SNEGSKA come from the germline V gene (reference sequence). The CDR3 sequence is CSARVRDFNNEQFF. The DNA for the CDR3 is TGCAGTGCTAGAGTCCGGGACTTCAACAATGAGCAGTTCTTC.

This clonotype was observed many times. V and J are TRBV5-5 and TRBJ2-1; perhaps D is TRBD1 or TRBD2 (5 bases each). This CDR3 is built from 13 residues. Trimming removed 4 bases at V and 12 bases at J, with 17 bases between. Germline assignment: CDR1 SGHKS and CDR2 YYEKEE (reference sequence). DNA for the CDR3: TGTGCCAGCAGCCTCCCGGGGCAGGGATGGCAGTTCTTC. Its protein product is CASSLPGQGWQFF.

A few counts support this clonotype. The V gene is TRBV7-8, the J gene TRBJ2-3; 9 nucleotides agree with TRBD2. Germline CDR1 SGHVS, CDR2 FQNEAQ. After removal of 3 bases from V and 6 bases from J, the junction contained 10 bases not matched to a gene. The CDR3 length is 16 residues. DNA of the CDR3: TGTGCCAGCAGCTTTTTCGGCGGGAGGGCCGTTGATACGCAGTATTTT. Translation: CASSFFGGRAVDTQYF.

A few counts support this clonotype. The genes are TRBV5-1 and TRBJ2-7; the match to TRBD2 covers 15 bases. The V segment lost 2 bases and the J segment 1 base; nucleotides outside the gene matches: 4. The germline V gene has CDR1 SGHRS and CDR2 YFSETQ. The CDR3 contains 17 residues. CDR3 sequence: CASSFGLAGGRSYEQYF. The CDR3 DNA sequence: TGCGCCAGCAGCTTCGGACTAGCGGGAGGGCGTTCCTACGAGCAGTACTTC.